Here is one T cell receptor (beta chain) with its context. The antigen is unknown. Isolation of naive CD8 T cells was achieved by sorting on a CD8+CD4-CCR7+CD45RA+ phenotype. The CDR3 runs to 14 residues. Trimming left V 7 bases short and J 1 base short, with 13 bases between. Germline V CDR1 and CDR2: MNHEY, SVGEGT. TCRdb redid the calling of the PCR reads with MiXCR, one entry per CDR3 protein. Among 550,000 to 750,000 distinct CDR3 sequences listed, less than 20% were seen once. The data were obtained in a study of molecular identifiers for immune sequencing clone quantification. Study conclusions and caveats: A shared barcode on identical TCR molecules could lead to underestimated sizes for highly expanded clones. It was shown that clones above 20 RNA copies held over 98% of effector molecules, but under 1% in naive cells.

The gene calls are TRBV6-2 or TRBV6-3 and TRBJ2-5; D is perhaps TRBD2 (7 bases). The sequence came from a human donor in good health. Some libraries in this study had Jurkat cell RNA spiked in. The material sequenced was naive CD8+ T cells from blood, with Jurkat cell RNA spiked in. Subset in this sample: FACS-sorted CD8+CD4-CCR7+CD45RA+ naive T cells. The CDR3 is CASTTGGPQETQYF. The DNA of the CDR3 is TGTGCCAGCACCACCGGGGGGCCCCAAGAGACCCAGTACTTC.